The 16 T cell receptor beta chains below were found in one sample sequenced in a study of OX40 agonist ivuxolimab in advanced cancers. Clones were sequenced by immunoSEQ multiplex PCR, and TCRdb holds only the in-frame ones, with some missing. The data contain over 100,000 clones, 80% to 90% of them seen just once; the ten biggest clones take up roughly 0.59%. The sequences come from CD4+ or CD8+ T cells sorted from blood, collected in a trial of the OX40 agonist ivuxolimab. Source of these receptors: an adult with an advanced solid tumor such as melanoma, head and neck, liver or kidney cancer.

V gene TRBV15 combines with J gene TRBJ2-5, with TRBD1 identical over 7 bases. Trimming removed 0 bases from V and 3 bases from J; junction bases left unmatched: 4. The CDR3 spans 15 residues. Per germline, CDR1 LNHNV and CDR2 YYDKDF (reference sequence). CDR3 sequence: CATSREGTAKETQYF. The CDR3 DNA is TGTGCCACCAGCAGAGAAGGGACAGCTAAAGAGACCCAGTACTTC.

The chain uses TRBV7-2 and TRBJ2-3; 7 bases fit TRBD2. This CDR3 is 16 amino acids long. Germline V gene sequence: CDR1 SGHTA, CDR2 FQGNSA. Trimming removed 0 bases from V and 6 bases from J; junction bases left unmatched: 9. CDR3 nucleotides: TGTGCCAGCAGCTTAGCGGGTTCGGGGCGGGGGGATACGCAGTATTTT. Amino acid sequence: CASSLAGSGRGDTQYF.

The CDR3 spells CASRQGAGEQFF. CDR3 sequence (DNA): TGTGCCAGCAGACAGGGGGCGGGTGAGCAGTTCTTC. The chain links TRBV28 to TRBJ2-1; TRBD1 agrees at 9 bases. There are 12 residues in the CDR3. J was trimmed by 9 bases and V by 6 bases; bases with no gene match: 3. Germline loops: CDR1 MDHEN, CDR2 SYDVKM.

The chain uses TRBV28 and TRBJ2-7, with 7 bases identical to TRBD1. The CDR3 is 14 amino acids. Looked up from germline, CDR1 is MDHEN and CDR2 is SYDVKM. Trimming cost V 6 bases and J 6 bases; bases outside gene matches: 11. The CDR3 DNA reads as TGTGCCAGCAGAACCGCCGGACAGGCCTCCGAGCAGTACTTC. Protein product: CASRTAGQASEQYF. The variable domain in full, with the rest retrieved from reference TRBV28 and TRBJ2-7, is DVKVTQSSRYLVKRTGEKVFLECVQDMDHENMFWYRQDPGLGLRLIYFSYDVKMKEKGDIPEGYSVSREKKERFSLILESASTNQTSMYLCASRTAGQASEQYFGPGTRLTVT.

This chain links TRBV27 with TRBJ2-4; no firm D call. Trimming stripped 3 bases from V and 6 bases from J, with 9 bases between. The V gene's germline CDR1 is MNHEY and CDR2 SMNVEV (reference sequence). The CDR3 runs 13 residues. CDR3 sequence (DNA): TGTGCCAGCAGTTTTCGGCAGCCAAACATTCAGTACTTC. Protein sequence: CASSFRQPNIQYF.

This clone was recorded once. The V gene is TRBV5-1, the J gene TRBJ2-6; D not certain. The V and J ends lost 2 bases and 0 bases respectively, with 6 bases between them. The length of the CDR3 is 15 residues. Germline lookup yields CDR1 SGHRS and CDR2 YFSETQ. CDR3 amino acids: CASSFTASGANVLTF. In DNA, the CDR3 is TGCGCCAGCAGCTTTACAGCCTCTGGGGCCAACGTCCTGACTTTC.

This rearrangement joins TRBV10-2 to TRBJ2-7, with TRBD1 matching 8 bases. The V and J ends lost 2 bases and 7 bases, in that order; junction bases with no gene match: 7. CDR3 length: 14 residues. Germline CDR1 and CDR2: WSHSY and SAAADI. Here the CDR3 DNA reads TGCGCCAGCAGTGAGCAGGGGGCCGTTTTGGAGCAGTACTTC. As protein: CASSEQGAVLEQYF.

This clone was seen a handful of times. The V and J genes are TRBV4-1 and TRBJ2-4, with D possibly called TRBD1 or TRBD2 (6 bases each). Per the germline V gene, CDR1 is MGHRA and CDR2 is YSYEKL. The CDR3 is 15 residues long. V lost 0 bases and J 7 bases, leaving 13 bases between the germline ends. The CDR3 here is CASSQERGARNIQYF. The CDR3 bases are TGCGCCAGCAGCCAAGAGAGGGGGGCCCGGAACATTCAGTACTTC.

The chain joins TRBV4-3 to TRBJ2-3; 11 bases line up with TRBD2. The V gene's germline CDR1 is LGHNA and CDR2 YSLEER. The CDR3 sequence is 14 residues long. With V trimmed by 4 bases and J by 8 bases, 5 bases remained unmatched. CDR3 in amino acids: CASSLAGGAGTQYF. The CDR3, as DNA: TGCGCCAGCAGCCTAGCGGGGGGGGCCGGTACGCAGTATTTT.

The CDR3 loop reads CASSGMTSGGGDTQYF. The DNA for the CDR3 is TGTGCCAGCAGTGGGATGACTAGCGGGGGGGGTGATACGCAGTATTTT. The V and J genes are TRBV2 and TRBJ2-3, with 14 bases that match TRBD2. Germline trimming cut 4 bases from V and 6 bases from J; bases unmatched to any gene: 6. CDR1 and CDR2 from the germline V gene are SNHLY and FYNNEI. CDR3 length: 16 residues.

The gene calls are TRBV27 and TRBJ2-4; D uncertain. The V gene's germline CDR1 is MNHEY and CDR2 SMNVEV (reference sequence). CDR3 length: 13 residues. The ends were cut back, 5 bases at V and 15 bases at J, with 20 bases in the middle. The CDR3 is CASSPQGPQIWYF. CDR3 bases: TGTGCCAGCAGTCCCCAAGGCCCTCAGATTTGGTACTTC.

The chain carries TRBV28 and TRBJ2-7; D is perhaps TRBD1 (6 bases). Between the trimmed V and J ends, which lost 7 bases and 2 bases, there was a span of 21 bases. Germline loops: CDR1 MDHEN, CDR2 SYDVKM. The CDR3 is 16 residues long. CDR3 bases: TGTGCCAGCACCTCCGTTTTGGGGGCGTATGCCTACGAGCAGTACTTC. Translating it yields CASTSVLGAYAYEQYF. Full variable domain (remainder filled in from reference TRBV28 and TRBJ2-7): DVKVTQSSRYLVKRTGEKVFLECVQDMDHENMFWYRQDPGLGLRLIYFSYDVKMKEKGDIPEGYSVSREKKERFSLILESASTNQTSMYLCASTSVLGAYAYEQYFGPGTRLTVT.

CDR3 sequence (DNA): TGTGCCAGCAGACTTCAGGGGGCAGGCAATGAGCAGTTCTTC. It codes for CASRLQGAGNEQFF. This chain connects TRBV28 to TRBJ2-1; 8 bases match TRBD1. The CDR3 totals 14 residues. After removal of 6 bases from V and 6 bases from J, the junction contained 7 bases not matched to a gene. Germline-derived CDR1 and CDR2 are MDHEN and SYDVKM.

This chain connects TRBV7-2 to TRBJ1-1, with a weak D call TRBD1 (6 bases). Germline CDR1 SGHTA, CDR2 FQGNSA. This CDR3 region has 15 residues. Trimming pared 6 bases from V and 0 bases from J, leaving 14 bases between. The CDR3 sequence: CASRLTGHLNTEAFF. The DNA of the CDR3 is TGTGCCAGCAGACTCACAGGGCACTTGAACACTGAAGCTTTCTTT.

The chain links TRBV12-5 to TRBJ2-3; 10 nucleotides agree with TRBD1. CDR1 and CDR2 from the germline V gene are LGHNT and FRNRAP. The CDR3 is 15 amino acids. With V trimmed by 2 bases and J by 2 bases, 1 base remained unmatched. CDR3 protein: CASGLRQGATDTQYF. The CDR3 nucleotides read TGTGCTAGTGGTTTGAGACAGGGGGCCACAGATACGCAGTATTTT.

J is TRBJ1-6 and V is TRBV7-8, with a possible D match to TRBD1 (5 bases). V was trimmed by 2 bases and J by 7 bases, leaving 27 bases between them. Germline V lookup: CDR1 SGHVS, CDR2 FQNEAQ. The CDR3 is made up of 20 amino acids. The chain's CDR3 is CASSLTPPSPGDVRNSPLHF. CDR3 bases: TGTGCCAGCAGCTTAACGCCCCCCTCCCCCGGGGACGTTAGGAATTCACCCCTCCACTTT.